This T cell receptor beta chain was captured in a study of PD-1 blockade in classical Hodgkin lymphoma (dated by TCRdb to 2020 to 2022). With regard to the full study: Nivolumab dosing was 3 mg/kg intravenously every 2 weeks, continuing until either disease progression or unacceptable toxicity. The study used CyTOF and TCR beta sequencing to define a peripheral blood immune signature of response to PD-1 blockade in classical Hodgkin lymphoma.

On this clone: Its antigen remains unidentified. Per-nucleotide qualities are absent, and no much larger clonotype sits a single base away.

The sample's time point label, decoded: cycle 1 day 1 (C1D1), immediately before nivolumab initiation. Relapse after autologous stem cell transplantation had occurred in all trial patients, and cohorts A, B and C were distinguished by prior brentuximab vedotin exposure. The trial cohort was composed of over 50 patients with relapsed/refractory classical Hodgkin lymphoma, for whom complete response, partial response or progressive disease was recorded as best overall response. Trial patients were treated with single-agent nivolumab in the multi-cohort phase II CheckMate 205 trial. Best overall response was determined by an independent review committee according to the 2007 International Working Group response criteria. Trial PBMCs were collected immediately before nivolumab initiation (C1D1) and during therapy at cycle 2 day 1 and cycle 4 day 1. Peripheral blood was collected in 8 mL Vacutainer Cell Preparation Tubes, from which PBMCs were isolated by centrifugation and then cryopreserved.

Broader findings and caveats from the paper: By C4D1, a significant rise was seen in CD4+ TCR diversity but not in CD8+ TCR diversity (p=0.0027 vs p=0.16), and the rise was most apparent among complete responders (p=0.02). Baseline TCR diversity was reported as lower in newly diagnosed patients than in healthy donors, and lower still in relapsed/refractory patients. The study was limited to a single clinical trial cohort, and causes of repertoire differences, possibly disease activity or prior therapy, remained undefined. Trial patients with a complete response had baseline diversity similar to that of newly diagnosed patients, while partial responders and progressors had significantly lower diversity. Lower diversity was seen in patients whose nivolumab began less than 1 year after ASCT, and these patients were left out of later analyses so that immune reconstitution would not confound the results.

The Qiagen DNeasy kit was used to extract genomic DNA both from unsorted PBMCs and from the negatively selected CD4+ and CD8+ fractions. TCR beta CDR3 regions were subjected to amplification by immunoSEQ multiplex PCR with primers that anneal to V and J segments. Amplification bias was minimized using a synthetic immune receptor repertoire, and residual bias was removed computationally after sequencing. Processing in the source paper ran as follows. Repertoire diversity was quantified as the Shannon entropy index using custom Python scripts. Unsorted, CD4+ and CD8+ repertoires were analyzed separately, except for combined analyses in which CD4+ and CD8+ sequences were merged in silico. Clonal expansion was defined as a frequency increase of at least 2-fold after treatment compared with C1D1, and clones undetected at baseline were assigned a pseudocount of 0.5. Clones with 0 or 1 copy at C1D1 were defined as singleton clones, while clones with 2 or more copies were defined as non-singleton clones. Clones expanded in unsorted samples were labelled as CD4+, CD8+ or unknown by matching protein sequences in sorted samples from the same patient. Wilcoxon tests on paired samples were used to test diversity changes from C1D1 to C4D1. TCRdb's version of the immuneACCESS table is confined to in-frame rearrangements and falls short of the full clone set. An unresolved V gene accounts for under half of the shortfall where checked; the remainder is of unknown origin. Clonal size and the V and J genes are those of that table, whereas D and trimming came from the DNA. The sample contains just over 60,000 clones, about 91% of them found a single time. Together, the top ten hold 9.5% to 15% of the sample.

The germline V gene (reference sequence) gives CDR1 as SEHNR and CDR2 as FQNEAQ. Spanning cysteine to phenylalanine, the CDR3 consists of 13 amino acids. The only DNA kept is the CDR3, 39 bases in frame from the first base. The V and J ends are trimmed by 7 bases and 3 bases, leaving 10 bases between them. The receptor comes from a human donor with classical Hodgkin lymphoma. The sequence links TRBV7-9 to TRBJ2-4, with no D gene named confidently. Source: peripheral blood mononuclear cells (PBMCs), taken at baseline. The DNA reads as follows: TGTGCCAGCACCCCCCATAACAAAAACATTCAGTACTTC. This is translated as CASTPHNKNIQYF.